This TCR beta chain was captured in a study of yellow fever vaccine responses in identical twins. TCRdb fed the RT-PCR reads into MiXCR, producing one record per CDR3 protein. The profile shows under 4,500 distinct CDR3 sequences, nearly 90% of them singletons. V shed 6 bases and J shed 5 bases, with 16 bases lying between them. The CDR3 is 14 residues long. The germline V gene encodes CDR1 WNHNN and CDR2 SYGVQD (reference sequence). Study-wide points: Twins reportedly appeared to share part of their vaccine T cell response while keeping part individual.

On this clonotype: Its antigen is undetermined.

The chain joins TRBV10-1 to TRBJ1-1; D gene unclear. The receptor was derived from a woman aged 18-29 years who received the yellow fever vaccine. The sample in question was T cells from blood (PBMCs), unsorted or a sorted subset (not recorded which), obtained before or after yellow fever vaccination (not recorded which). The CDR3 reads CASSARRGRTEAFF. The CDR3 DNA sequence: TGCGCCAGCAGCGCCCGCCGGGGTCGGACTGAAGCTTTCTTT.